Below, 5 T cell receptor beta chains from the same sample are listed, as sequenced in a study of cytomegalovirus exposure and HLA in healthy donors. Profiled with immunoSEQ multiplex PCR; TCRdb holds only in-frame clones, not every one. The data contain approximately 100,000 clones, about nine tenths of them singletons. Source material: PBMCs. These receptor sequences come from a woman between 18 and 29 years old in good health and CMV-seronegative.

The rearrangement links TRBV5-1 to TRBJ1-2, with 8 bases matching TRBD1. V was clipped by 1 base and J by 14 bases; unmatched bases: 7. The V gene's germline CDR1 is SGHRS and CDR2 YFSETQ. The CDR3 covers 12 residues. CDR3 amino acids: CASSLSSGGSTF. The DNA for the CDR3 is TGCGCCAGCAGCTTGTCCTCAGGGGGCTCGACCTTC.

The chain joins TRBV30 to TRBJ1-4, with unresolved D. V shed 0 bases and J shed 6 bases, with 5 bases lying between them. Germline V gene data show CDR1 as GTSNPN and CDR2 as SVGIG (reference sequence). CDR3 length: 12 residues. CDR3 coding DNA: TGTGCCTGGAGTGTCCGGGATGAAAAACTGTTTTTT. This translates into CAWSVRDEKLFF. The entire variable domain, with the rest obtained from reference TRBV30 and TRBJ1-4, is as follows: SQTIHQWPATLVQPVGSPLSLECTVEGTSNPNLYWYRQAAGRGLQLLFYSVGIGQISSEVPQNLSASRPQDRQFILSSKKLLLSDSGFYLCAWSVRDEKLFFGSGTQLSVL.

The chain employs TRBV4-2 and TRBJ2-5, with a weak D call TRBD2 (7 bases). V lost 2 bases to trimming and J lost 2 bases, with 18 bases between them. The CDR3 covers 17 residues. Germline CDR1 is LGHNA and CDR2 is YNFKEQ. The CDR3 here is CASSQLKGGRGQETQYF. The DNA for the CDR3 is TGTGCCAGCAGCCAACTGAAGGGGGGGAGAGGACAAGAGACCCAGTACTTC.

This rearrangement joins TRBV28 to TRBJ1-1, with 9 bases matching TRBD1. Germline lookup yields CDR1 MDHEN and CDR2 SYDVKM. V lost 2 bases, J lost 2 bases, and 9 bases stayed unmatched. CDR3 length: 17 residues. CDR3 amino acids: CASSLAGTGQSNTEAFF. CDR3 DNA sequence: TGTGCCAGCAGTTTAGCGGGGACAGGGCAGTCTAACACTGAAGCTTTCTTT.

V is TRBV18 and J is TRBJ2-2; 7 bases align to TRBD1. The germline V gene has CDR1 KGHSH and CDR2 LQKENI. V dropped 3 bases and J dropped 3; count of bases not matched to a gene: 10. This CDR3 is 17 amino acids long. The CDR3 DNA reads as TGTGCCAGCTCACCGGGACACCCGACAGGGTACACCGGGGAGCTGTTTTTT. Residues: CASSPGHPTGYTGELFF. The full variable domain, completed using reference TRBV18 and TRBJ2-2, is NAGVMQNPRHLVRRRGQEARLRCSPMKGHSHVYWYRQLPEEGLKFMVYLQKENIIDESGMPKERFSAEFPKEGPSILRIQQVVRGDSAAYFCASSPGHPTGYTGELFFGEGSRLTVL.